This TCR beta chain was identified in a study of T cell responses to AZD1222 COVID-19 vaccine. Using immunoSEQ multiplex PCR, the repertoire was profiled, and TCRdb retains in-frame clones only, with some absent. The data show about 180,000 clones, under 95% seen once. V lost 4 bases and J lost 6, with 16 bases in between. There are 14 residues in the CDR3. Per germline, CDR1 SGHDT and CDR2 YYEEEE. V is TRBV5-6 and J is TRBJ1-1; a weak D match, TRBD1 (5 bases). Sequences were derived from peripheral blood, sampled 28 days after the second AZD1222 dose. The source is an adult who received the AZD1222 COVID-19 vaccine. Here the CDR3 reads CASSPRGGKAEAFF. CDR3 DNA: TGTGCCAGCAGCCCCCGTGGGGGGAAGGCTGAAGCTTTCTTT.